Listed below are T cell receptor beta chains from one sample, sequenced in a study of PD-1 blockade in classical Hodgkin lymphoma. Using immunoSEQ multiplex PCR, the repertoire was profiled, and TCRdb retains in-frame clones only, with some absent. The data contain approximately 15,000 clones, more than 75% of them singletons. Here the sequenced sample was peripheral blood mononuclear cells (PBMCs), taken before the second cycle of nivolumab. Every receptor here comes from a human donor with classical Hodgkin lymphoma. Both conserved end residues are part of each CDR3. The order of the fields is V gene, CDR3 length, J gene, CDR3 protein.

v_gene: TRBV5-1; len: 14; j_gene: TRBJ2-3; CDR3aa: CASSTGTLADTQYF
v_gene: TRBV11-2; len: 16; j_gene: TRBJ2-5; CDR3aa: CASSPRSARYQETQYF
v_gene: TRBV6-1; len: 12; j_gene: TRBJ1-4; CDR3aa: CASTRGAEKLFF
v_gene: TRBV5-3; len: 17; j_gene: TRBJ2-6; CDR3aa: CARSLFRKGPGANVLTF
v_gene: TRBV28; len: 15; j_gene: TRBJ2-7; CDR3aa: CASKHLGRKTYEQYF
v_gene: TRBV6-5; len: 14; j_gene: TRBJ1-2; CDR3aa: CASSWNRVGDGYTF
v_gene: TRBV12-5; len: 19; j_gene: TRBJ2-6; CDR3aa: CASGLVPSPDANWANVLTF
v_gene: TRBV6-1; len: 12; j_gene: TRBJ2-7; CDR3aa: CASYRNSYEQYF
v_gene: TRBV5-6; len: 14; j_gene: TRBJ2-7; CDR3aa: CASSYGPLVGEQYF
v_gene: TRBV4-3; len: 13; j_gene: TRBJ2-7; CDR3aa: CASSQRPGGEQYF
v_gene: TRBV6-4; len: 14; j_gene: TRBJ2-1; CDR3aa: CASSDSGGHNEQFF
v_gene: TRBV12-5; len: 13; j_gene: TRBJ2-5; CDR3aa: CASGSTDQETQYF
v_gene: TRBV5-8; len: 12; j_gene: TRBJ1-2; CDR3aa: CASSKKGDRFDF
v_gene: TRBV9; len: 15; j_gene: TRBJ1-2; CDR3aa: CASSPPWGRNYGYTF
v_gene: TRBV7-9; len: 13; j_gene: TRBJ1-3; CDR3aa: CASSLGPGNTIYF
v_gene: TRBV15; len: 13; j_gene: TRBJ1-2; CDR3aa: CATSRDRARGYTF
v_gene: TRBV5-1; len: 16; j_gene: TRBJ2-2; CDR3aa: CASSLTSGDFTGELFF
v_gene: TRBV2; len: 12; j_gene: TRBJ1-2; CDR3aa: CASSVPPNGYTF
v_gene: TRBV4-3; len: 15; j_gene: TRBJ2-7; CDR3aa: CASSQAYGAPYEQYF
v_gene: TRBV4-3; len: 14; j_gene: TRBJ2-3; CDR3aa: CASGGDRATDTQYF
v_gene: TRBV5-6; len: 14; j_gene: TRBJ1-1; CDR3aa: CASSLADPNTEAFF
v_gene: TRBV5-6; len: 15; j_gene: TRBJ2-5; CDR3aa: CASIGWSGAQETQYF
v_gene: TRBV6-5; len: 12; j_gene: TRBJ2-1; CDR3aa: CASRNIYNEQFF
v_gene: TRBV4-1; len: 13; j_gene: TRBJ1-1; CDR3aa: CASSSREVTEAFF
v_gene: TRBV7-2; len: 16; j_gene: TRBJ1-6; CDR3aa: CASSLFLGQGRSPLHF
v_gene: TRBV29-1; len: 11; j_gene: TRBJ1-1; CDR3aa: CSGIILGGAFF
v_gene: TRBV9; len: 16; j_gene: TRBJ1-4; CDR3aa: CASSEETGQAYEKLFF
v_gene: TRBV6-6; len: 16; j_gene: TRBJ1-5; CDR3aa: CASSHLSTARSQPQHF
v_gene: TRBV10-3; len: 15; j_gene: TRBJ2-7; CDR3aa: CAISGTSDRGYEQYF
v_gene: TRBV4-1; len: 17; j_gene: TRBJ2-3; CDR3aa: CASSQESGTSPLATQYF
v_gene: TRBV6-6; len: 15; j_gene: TRBJ2-5; CDR3aa: CASSPTSGDQETQYF
v_gene: TRBV19; len: 14; j_gene: TRBJ2-7; CDR3aa: CASKDGGAEYEQYF
v_gene: TRBV18; len: 15; j_gene: TRBJ1-1; CDR3aa: CASSPLGTQTTEAFF
v_gene: TRBV5-4; len: 14; j_gene: TRBJ2-7; CDR3aa: CASSLTSRSYEQYF
v_gene: TRBV2; len: 16; j_gene: TRBJ2-7; CDR3aa: CASTLMRGESSYEQYF
v_gene: TRBV7-9; len: 14; j_gene: TRBJ1-3; CDR3aa: CASRSRGTGNTIYF
v_gene: TRBV27; len: 17; j_gene: TRBJ2-2; CDR3aa: CASSTGALEENTGELFF
v_gene: TRBV4-1; len: 18; j_gene: TRBJ1-1; CDR3aa: CASTPKEIRGGTRSEAFF
v_gene: TRBV2; len: 15; j_gene: TRBJ2-7; CDR3aa: CASSALASGGSEQYF
v_gene: TRBV5-4; len: 16; j_gene: TRBJ2-3; CDR3aa: CASSLGIGGRTDTQYF